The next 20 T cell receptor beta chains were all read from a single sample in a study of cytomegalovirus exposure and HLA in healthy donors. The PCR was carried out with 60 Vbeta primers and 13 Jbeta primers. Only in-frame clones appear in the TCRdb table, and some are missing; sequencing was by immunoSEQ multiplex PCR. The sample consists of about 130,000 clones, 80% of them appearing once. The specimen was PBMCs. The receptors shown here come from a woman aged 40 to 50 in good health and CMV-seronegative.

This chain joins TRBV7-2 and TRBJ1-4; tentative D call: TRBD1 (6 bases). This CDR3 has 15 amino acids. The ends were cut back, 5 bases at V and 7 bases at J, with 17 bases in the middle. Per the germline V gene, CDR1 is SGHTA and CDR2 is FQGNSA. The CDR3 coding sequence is TGTGCCAGCAGCCCAGGGGAGGGGTGGAGTGAAAAACTGTTTTTT. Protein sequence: CASSPGEGWSEKLFF.

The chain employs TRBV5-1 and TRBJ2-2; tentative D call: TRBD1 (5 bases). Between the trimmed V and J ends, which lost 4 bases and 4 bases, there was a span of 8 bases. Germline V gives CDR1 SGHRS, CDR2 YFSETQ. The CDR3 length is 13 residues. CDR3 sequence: CASSQGATGELFF. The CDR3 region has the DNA TGCGCCAGCAGCCAAGGGGCCACCGGGGAGCTGTTTTTT.

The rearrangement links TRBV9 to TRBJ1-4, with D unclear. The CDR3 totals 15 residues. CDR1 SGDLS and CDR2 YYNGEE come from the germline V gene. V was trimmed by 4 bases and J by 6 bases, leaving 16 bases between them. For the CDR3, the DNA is TGTGCCAGCAGCAGAGATGCAGGTGGCTATGAAAAACTGTTTTTT. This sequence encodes CASSRDAGGYEKLFF.

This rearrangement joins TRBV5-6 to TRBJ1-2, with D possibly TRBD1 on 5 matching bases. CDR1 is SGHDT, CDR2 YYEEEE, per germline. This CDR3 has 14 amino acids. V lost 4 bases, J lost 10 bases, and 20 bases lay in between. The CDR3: CASSPLSGGPHYTF. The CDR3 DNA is TGTGCCAGCAGCCCCCTCTCGGGGGGTCCTCACTACACCTTC.

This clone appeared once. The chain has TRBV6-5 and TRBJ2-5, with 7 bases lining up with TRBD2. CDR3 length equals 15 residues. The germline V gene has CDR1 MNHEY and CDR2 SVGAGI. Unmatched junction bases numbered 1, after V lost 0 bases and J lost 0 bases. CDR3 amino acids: CASSYSSGDQETQYF. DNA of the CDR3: TGTGCCAGCAGTTACTCCAGCGGGGACCAAGAGACCCAGTACTTC.

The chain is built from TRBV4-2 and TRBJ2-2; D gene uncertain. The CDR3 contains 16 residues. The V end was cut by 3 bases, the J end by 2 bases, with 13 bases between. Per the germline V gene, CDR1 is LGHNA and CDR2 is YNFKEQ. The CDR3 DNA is TGTGCCAGCAGCCACCCCACGTCTCTAAACACCGGGGAGCTGTTTTTT. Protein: CASSHPTSLNTGELFF.

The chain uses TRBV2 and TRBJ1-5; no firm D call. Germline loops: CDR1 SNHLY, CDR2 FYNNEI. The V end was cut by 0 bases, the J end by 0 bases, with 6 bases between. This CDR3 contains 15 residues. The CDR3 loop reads CASSEARGSNQPQHF. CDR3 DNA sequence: TGTGCCAGCAGTGAAGCGCGGGGTAGCAATCAGCCCCAGCATTTT.

This CDR3 is CATQASRDSPLHF. CDR3 DNA sequence: TGTGCCACCCAAGCCTCACGGGATTCACCCCTCCACTTT. The J gene is TRBJ1-6, the V gene TRBV25-1; D ambiguous. Trimming cost V 10 bases and J 8 bases, with 15 bases left between them. The germline V gene has CDR1 MGHDK and CDR2 SYGVNS. The length of the CDR3 is 13 residues.

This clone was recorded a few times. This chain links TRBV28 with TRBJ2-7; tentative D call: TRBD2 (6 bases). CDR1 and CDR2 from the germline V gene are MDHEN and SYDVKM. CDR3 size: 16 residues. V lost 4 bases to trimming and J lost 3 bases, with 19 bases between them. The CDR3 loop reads CASSWRGGHPLYEQYF. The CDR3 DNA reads TGTGCCAGCAGTTGGAGGGGTGGTCACCCACTCTACGAGCAGTACTTC.

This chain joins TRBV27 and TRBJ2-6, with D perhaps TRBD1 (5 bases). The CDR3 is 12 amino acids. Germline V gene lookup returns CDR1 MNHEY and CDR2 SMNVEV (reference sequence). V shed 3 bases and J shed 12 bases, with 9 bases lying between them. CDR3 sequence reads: CASSFWGSVLTF. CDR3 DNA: TGTGCCAGCAGTTTTTGGGGCAGCGTCCTGACTTTC.

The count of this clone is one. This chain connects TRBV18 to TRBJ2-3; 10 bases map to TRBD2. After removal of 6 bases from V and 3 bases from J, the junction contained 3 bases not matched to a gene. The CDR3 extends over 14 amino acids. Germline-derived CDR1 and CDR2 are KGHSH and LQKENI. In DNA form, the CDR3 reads TGTGCCAGCTCGACGACTAGCGGGACAGATACGCAGTATTTT. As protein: CASSTTSGTDTQYF.

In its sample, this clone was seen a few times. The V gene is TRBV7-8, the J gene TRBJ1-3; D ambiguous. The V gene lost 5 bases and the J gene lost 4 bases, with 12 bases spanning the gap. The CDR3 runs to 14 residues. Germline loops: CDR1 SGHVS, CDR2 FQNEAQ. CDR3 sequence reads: CASSPRQGGNTIYF. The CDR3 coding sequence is TGTGCCAGCAGCCCCAGACAAGGAGGAAACACCATATATTTT.

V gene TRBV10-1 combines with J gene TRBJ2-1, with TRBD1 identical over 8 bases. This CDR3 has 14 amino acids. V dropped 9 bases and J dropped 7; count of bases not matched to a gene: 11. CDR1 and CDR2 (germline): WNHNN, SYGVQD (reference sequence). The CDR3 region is CASSNGQGLNEQFF. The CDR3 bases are TGCGCCAGTAGTAACGGACAGGGATTAAATGAGCAGTTCTTC.

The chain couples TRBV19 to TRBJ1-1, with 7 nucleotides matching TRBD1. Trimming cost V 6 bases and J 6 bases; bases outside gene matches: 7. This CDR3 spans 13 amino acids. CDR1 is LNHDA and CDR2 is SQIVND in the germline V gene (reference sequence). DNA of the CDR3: TGTGCCAGTAGAAGTGACAGGGACTCTGAAGCTTTCTTT. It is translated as CASRSDRDSEAFF.

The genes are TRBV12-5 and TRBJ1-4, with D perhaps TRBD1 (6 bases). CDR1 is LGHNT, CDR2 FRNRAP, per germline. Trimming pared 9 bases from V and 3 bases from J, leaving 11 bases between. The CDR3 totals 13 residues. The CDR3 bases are TGTGCTAGCTCAGGGGAAGCTAATGAAAAACTGTTTTTT. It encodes CASSGEANEKLFF. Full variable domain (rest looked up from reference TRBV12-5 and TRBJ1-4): DARVTQTPRHKVTEMGQEVTMRCQPILGHNTVFWYRQTMMQGLELLAYFRNRAPLDDSGMPKDRFSAEMPDATLATLKIQPSEPRDSAVYFCASSGEANEKLFFGSGTQLSVL.

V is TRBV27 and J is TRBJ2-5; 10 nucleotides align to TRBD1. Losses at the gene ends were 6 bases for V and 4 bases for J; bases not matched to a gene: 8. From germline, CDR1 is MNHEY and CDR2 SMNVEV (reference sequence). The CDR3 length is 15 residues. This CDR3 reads CASSDRQGAGETQYF. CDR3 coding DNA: TGTGCCAGCAGCGACCGACAGGGGGCGGGAGAGACCCAGTACTTC.

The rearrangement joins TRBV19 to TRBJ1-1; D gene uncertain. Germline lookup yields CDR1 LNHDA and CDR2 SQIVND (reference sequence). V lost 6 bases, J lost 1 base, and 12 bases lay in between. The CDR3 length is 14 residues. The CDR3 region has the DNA TGTGCCAGTAGATGGCCCCGGAGGAACACTGAAGCTTTCTTT. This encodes CASRWPRRNTEAFF.

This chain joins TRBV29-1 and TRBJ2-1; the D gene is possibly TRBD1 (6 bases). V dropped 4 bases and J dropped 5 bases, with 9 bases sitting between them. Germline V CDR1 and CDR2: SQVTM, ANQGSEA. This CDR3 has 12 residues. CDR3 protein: CSVVKGDNEQFF. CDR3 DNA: TGCAGCGTTGTAAAGGGGGACAATGAGCAGTTCTTC.

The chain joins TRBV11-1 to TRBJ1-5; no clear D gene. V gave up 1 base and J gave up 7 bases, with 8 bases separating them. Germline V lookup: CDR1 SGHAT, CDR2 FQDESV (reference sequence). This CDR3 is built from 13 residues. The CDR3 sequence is CASSLGPRQPQHF. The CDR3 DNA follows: TGTGCCAGCAGCTTAGGGCCCAGGCAGCCCCAGCATTTT.

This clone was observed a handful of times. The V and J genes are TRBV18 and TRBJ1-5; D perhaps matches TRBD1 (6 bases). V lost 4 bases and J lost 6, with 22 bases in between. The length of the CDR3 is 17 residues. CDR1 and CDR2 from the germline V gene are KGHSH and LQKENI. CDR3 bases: TGTGCCAGCTCACGAGCGACGGGGGGGGGCGGCCCTCAGCCCCAGCATTTT. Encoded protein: CASSRATGGGGPQPQHF.